This TCR beta chain was captured in a study of beta chain features in type 1 diabetes. Study at large: Over 85,000,000 sorted cells were examined across all samples. General observations from the study: The question of HLA type influencing TCRB rearrangement was one that remained unresolved here.

To note about this clone: Its cognate antigen is unknown.

cDNA synthesis used the whole RNA isolate, giving expressed TCRB sequences. Generated by immunoSEQ multiplex PCR, the TCRdb table keeps only in-frame clones and is missing some. The sample shows roughly 60,000 clones, about 55% of them seen only once. Germline V gives CDR1 SGHRS, CDR2 YFSETQ. The CDR3 length is 15 residues. Trimming took 0 bases from V and 8 from J, leaving 17 bases between them. Per donor, one heparinised blood draw averaged roughly 120 mL. CD4+ naive, central memory, regulatory and stem cell-like memory cells were sorted via CD45RO/CCR7/CD25/CD127/CD95/CD27. The TCR comes from a woman aged 18-30 years in good health. V usage is TRBV5-1 and J usage is TRBJ1-2, with D possibly TRBD1 on 5 matching bases. The specimen sequenced was Tregs from blood. The CDR3 region is CASSLVFGQGEGYTF. The CDR3 DNA follows: TGCGCCAGCAGCTTGGTTTTTGGGCAGGGTGAGGGCTACACCTTC. The whole variable domain, filled in from reference TRBV5-1 and TRBJ1-2, reads KAGVTQTPRYLIKTRGQQVTLSCSPISGHRSVSWYQQTPGQGLQFLFEYFSETQRNKGNFPGRFSGRQFSNSRSEMNVSTLELGDSALYLCASSLVFGQGEGYTFGSGTRLTVV.